What follows are 8 T cell receptor beta chains derived from one specimen sequenced in a study of chronic HIV infection and antiretroviral therapy. TCRdb recomputed calls from the 5' RACE reads with MiXCR, one row per CDR3 protein. The data show some 46,000 distinct CDR3 sequences, 19% seen once. The sample comprised peripheral blood. The receptors derive from an adult who had HIV and had not received antiretroviral therapy, or was an uninfected healthy control (not recorded which).

The V call is TRBV29-1, the J call TRBJ1-2; D is perhaps TRBD1 (5 bases). Germline lookup yields CDR1 SQVTM and CDR2 ANQGSEA. CDR3 length: 14 amino acids. Trimming shortened V by 4 bases and J by 7 bases, and 19 bases separated the two germline ends. CDR3 sequence (DNA): TGCAGCGTTGCGGTTTTTATGCAGAGGGGTGGCTACACCTTC. This translates into CSVAVFMQRGGYTF.

This clonotype was detected a few times. In DNA, the CDR3 is TGCGCCAGTACGGGACTAGCGCTAGAGACCCAGTACTTC. Protein: CASTGLALETQYF. This chain connects TRBV10-2 to TRBJ2-5, with 10 bases identical to TRBD2. V lost 9 bases to trimming and J lost 4 bases; unmatched junction nucleotides: 5. The CDR3 loop spans 13 amino acids. Per the germline V gene, CDR1 is WSHSY and CDR2 is SAAADI.

The chain joins TRBV7-2 to TRBJ1-6; D ambiguous. Germline V gene lookup returns CDR1 SGHTA and CDR2 FQGNSA. The CDR3 loop spans 17 amino acids. With 3 bases removed from V and 9 bases from J, the gap between germline ends came to 21 bases. The CDR3: CASSLFTVRMGSSPLHF. The CDR3 DNA sequence: TGTGCCAGCAGCTTGTTTACAGTTCGAATGGGTAGTTCACCCCTCCACTTT.

This rearrangement joins TRBV2 to TRBJ1-2; 7 bases map to TRBD1. There are 14 residues in the CDR3. V was pared by 4 bases and J by 3 bases, with 5 bases of the junction left unmatched. Germline lookup yields CDR1 SNHLY and CDR2 FYNNEI. The CDR3 region has the DNA TGTGCCAGCAGTGTGACAGGGTCCTACTATGGCTACACCTTC. It translates to CASSVTGSYYGYTF.

This chain links TRBV4-1 with TRBJ2-2; no clear D gene. Germline-derived CDR1 and CDR2 are MGHRA and YSYEKL. The CDR3 extends over 14 amino acids. The V end lost 1 base, the J end lost 1 base, and 4 bases lay between the germline ends. The CDR3 DNA follows: TGCGCCAGCAGCCAAGGCTGGAACACCGGGGAGCTGTTTTTT. Protein: CASSQGWNTGELFF.

This clonotype was seen a handful of times. This chain links TRBV12-5 with TRBJ1-5; tentative D call: TRBD1 (5 bases). V lost 7 bases and J lost 3, with 19 bases in between. CDR3 length: 16 amino acids. Looked up from germline, CDR1 is LGHNT and CDR2 is FRNRAP. The CDR3 region is CASARGAGSDNQPQHF. The CDR3 DNA follows: TGTGCTAGTGCCCGCGGGGCAGGGAGTGACAATCAGCCCCAGCATTTT.

The chain is built from TRBV28 and TRBJ2-7, with a possible D match to TRBD2 (5 bases). The CDR3 has 11 residues. Germline CDR1 reads MDHEN; CDR2 reads SYDVKM. Trimming removed 5 bases at V and 9 bases at J, with 11 bases between. CDR3 amino acids: CASSPLRGQYF. The CDR3 DNA is TGTGCCAGCAGTCCCCTCCGGGGGCAGTACTTC.

The rearrangement uses TRBV28 and TRBJ2-3, with a tentative D call TRBD1 (6 bases). The CDR3 length is 15 residues. Looked up from germline, CDR1 is MDHEN and CDR2 is SYDVKM. V gave up 3 bases and J gave up 0 bases, with 10 bases separating them. CDR3 DNA: TGTGCCAGCAGTTTCATGGGGGCTAGCACAGATACGCAGTATTTT. Translation: CASSFMGASTDTQYF.